The 2 T cell receptor beta chains given below trace back to one sample, sequenced in a study of T cell repertoires in cytomegalovirus infection. Each CDR3 protein is one row after TCRdb ran MiXCR on the reads. Counted here are roughly 500,000 distinct CDR3 sequences, about two fifths occurring once; the ten biggest clones make up just under 45%. These TCRs are of unknown antigen specificity. Sequenced material: cultured PBMCs, taken from culture after CMV antigen stimulation. All receptors come from a human donor in good health (CMV status not recorded). Some clones in this sample may be carry-over from other donors' samples.

This rearrangement joins TRBV7-6 to TRBJ1-6; the D is unclear. The CDR3 is made up of 15 amino acids. V shed 5 bases and J shed 0 bases, with 8 bases lying between them. CDR1 SGHVS and CDR2 FNYEAQ come from the germline V gene. The DNA of the CDR3 is TGTGCCAGCAGCAGACGTAGCTCCTATAATTCACCCCTCCACTTT. Translated, it gives CASSRRSSYNSPLHF.

DNA of the CDR3: TGTGCCAGCAGCGTAGCTCCCGGGAACTATGGCTACACCTTC. Encoded protein: CASSVAPGNYGYTF. The J gene is TRBJ1-2, the V gene TRBV9; D is unclear. Germline assignment: CDR1 SGDLS and CDR2 YYNGEE. V gave up 0 bases and J gave up 2 bases, with 8 bases separating them. This CDR3 is 14 amino acids long.